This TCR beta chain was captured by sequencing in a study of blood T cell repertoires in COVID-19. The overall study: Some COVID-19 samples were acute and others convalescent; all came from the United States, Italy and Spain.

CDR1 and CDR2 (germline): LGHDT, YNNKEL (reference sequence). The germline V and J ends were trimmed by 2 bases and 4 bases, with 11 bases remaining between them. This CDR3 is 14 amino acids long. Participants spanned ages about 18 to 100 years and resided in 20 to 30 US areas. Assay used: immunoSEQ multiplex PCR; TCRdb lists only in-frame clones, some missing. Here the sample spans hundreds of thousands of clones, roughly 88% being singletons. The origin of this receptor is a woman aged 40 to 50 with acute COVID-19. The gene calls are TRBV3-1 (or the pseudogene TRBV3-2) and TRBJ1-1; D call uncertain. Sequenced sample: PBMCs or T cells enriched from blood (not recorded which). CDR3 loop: CASSQPVESTEAFF. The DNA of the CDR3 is TGTGCCAGCAGCCAACCCGTCGAGAGCACTGAAGCTTTCTTT.